This TCR beta chain is drawn from a study of blood T cell repertoires in COVID-19. Background on the study: The United States, Italy and Spain supplied acute and convalescent COVID-19 samples. T cells, B-cell-depleted T cells, or PBMCs supplied cDNA or gDNA.

Using immunoSEQ multiplex PCR, the repertoire was profiled, and TCRdb retains in-frame clones only, with some absent. The sample has 27,000 or so clones, 65% to 90% seen once. The V gene's germline CDR1 is SGHAT and CDR2 FQNNGV. CDR3 length: 14 amino acids. With 5 bases clipped from V and 3 bases from J, the junction kept 6 bases outside the gene matches. This clonotype was sampled from a man aged 65-85 years with active COVID-19. The rearrangement links TRBV11-2 to TRBJ1-2; 7 bases map to TRBD1. Sequencing was done on a sample of peripheral blood. The DNA for the CDR3 is TGTGCCAGCAGCACGGACAGGCTTCACTATGGCTACACCTTC. It specifies CASSTDRLHYGYTF.